Sequencing of this T cell receptor beta chain was carried out in a study of T cell responses to AZD1222 COVID-19 vaccine. General study results and limits: Without day 14 samples, only post-peak T cell repertoires were studied.

V lost 0 bases and J 0 bases, leaving 9 bases between the germline ends. From germline, CDR1 is LGHNA and CDR2 YSLEER. The CDR3 loop spans 16 amino acids. Measured with immunoSEQ multiplex PCR; TCRdb has only the in-frame clones, and not every one. Of about 90,000 clones listed, under 95% are singletons. Of note for this clone: Its antigen is unknown.

Sequencing used peripheral blood, obtained on day 0 of MenACWY control vaccination. V usage is TRBV4-3 and J usage is TRBJ1-3; D is ambiguous. The sequence was obtained from an adult in good health. The DNA for the CDR3 is TGCGCCAGCAGCCAAGATGCGACCTTCTCTGGAAACACCATATATTTT. Translating it yields CASSQDATFSGNTIYF.